The source of this TCR beta chain is a study of somatic mutations in cytotoxic T cells in rheumatoid arthritis. With 8 bases removed from V and 6 bases from J, the gap between germline ends came to 17 bases. This CDR3 region has 13 residues. The germline CDR1 and CDR2 sequences are SNHLY and FYNNEI. This clone appeared a few times. Repertoires were generated with immunoSEQ multiplex PCR, while TCRdb's copy carries only in-frame clones and drops some. The sample consists of 13,000 to 15,000 clones, 82% of them appearing once. The sequencing input was CD8+ T cells sorted from blood. The chain couples TRBV2 to TRBJ2-7; D may be TRBD1 (6 bases). This clonotype was sampled from an adult with rheumatoid arthritis. The CDR3 nucleotides are TGTGCCAGCGGGATGGACAGAACTCGCGAGCAGTACTTC. It is translated as CASGMDRTREQYF.